This entry lists 24 T cell receptor beta chains sequenced from one sample in a study of cytomegalovirus exposure and HLA in healthy donors. The PCR had 60 Vbeta and 13 Jbeta primers. Clones were read by immunoSEQ multiplex PCR, and TCRdb kept only the in-frame ones, dropping some. This listing includes 150,000 to 200,000 clones. The material sequenced was PBMCs. These receptor sequences come from a man aged 25 to 45 in good health and CMV-seronegative.

The J gene is TRBJ2-7, the V gene TRBV2; D may be TRBD1 (6 bases). Trimming removed 3 bases at V and 4 bases at J, with 13 bases between. The CDR3 covers 14 residues. Germline CDR1 is SNHLY and CDR2 is FYNNEI. As DNA, the CDR3 is TGTGCCAGCAGTGAGGGGGCGGGTGAATACGAGCAGTACTTC. The encoded protein is CASSEGAGEYEQYF.

The gene calls are TRBV6-1 and TRBJ1-1; TRBD1 agrees at 7 bases. Germline V gene sequence: CDR1 MNHNS, CDR2 SASEGT. CDR3 size: 17 residues. V shed 2 bases, J shed 4 bases, and the junction held 13 bases outside the gene matches. The CDR3 nucleotides are TGTGCCAGCAGTGAAACTTTGACAGGGCTGACGGGCACTGAAGCTTTCTTT. Translated, it gives CASSETLTGLTGTEAFF.

V gene TRBV7-8 combines with J gene TRBJ1-3; 12 bases align to TRBD1. Germline CDR1 and CDR2: SGHVS and FQNEAQ. The CDR3 spans 18 residues. With 9 bases clipped from V and 4 bases from J, the junction kept 16 bases outside the gene matches. CDR3 bases: TGTGCCAGTGCCAGGGGACAGGGGGCCCAGCGGTTCGGAAACACCATATATTTT. Protein sequence: CASARGQGAQRFGNTIYF.

J is TRBJ2-5 and V is TRBV29-1; a weak D match, TRBD1 (5 bases). The end of the DNA is better explained by TRBJ2-7, so the J call may be wrong. The germline V gene has CDR1 SQVTM and CDR2 ANQGSEA. The CDR3 totals 13 residues. CDR3 DNA sequence: TGCAGCGTTGAAGAAACAGGCGCCTACGAGCAGTACTTC. The encoded protein is CSVEETGAYEQYF.

The V and J genes are TRBV7-2 and TRBJ2-1, with a weak D call TRBD2 (5 bases). This CDR3 spans 14 amino acids. Trimming shortened V by 5 bases and J by 9 bases, and 17 bases separated the two germline ends. Germline V CDR1 and CDR2: SGHTA, FQGNSA. The CDR3 sequence: CASSAASSGGEQFF. The CDR3, as DNA: TGTGCCAGCAGCGCGGCTAGCTCTGGCGGTGAGCAGTTCTTC. The full variable domain, its missing parts supplied by reference TRBV7-2 and TRBJ2-1, is GAGVSQSPSNKVTEKGKDVELRCDPISGHTALYWYRQSLGQGLEFLIYFQGNSAPDKSGLPSDRFSAERTGGSVSTLTIQRTQQEDSAVYLCASSAASSGGEQFFGPGTRLTVL.

The chain employs TRBV18 and TRBJ1-1, with 7 nucleotides matching TRBD1. V was pared by 5 bases and J by 0 bases, with 15 bases of the junction left unmatched. From germline, CDR1 is KGHSH and CDR2 LQKENI. This CDR3 has 18 residues. DNA of the CDR3: TGTGCCAGCTCAGCAAACTTTTCAGGGGGATTGATGAACACTGAAGCTTTCTTT. This codes for CASSANFSGGLMNTEAFF. The complete variable domain, with remaining parts taken from reference TRBV18 and TRBJ1-1, reads NAGVMQNPRHLVRRRGQEARLRCSPMKGHSHVYWYRQLPEEGLKFMVYLQKENIIDESGMPKERFSAEFPKEGPSILRIQQVVRGDSAAYFCASSANFSGGLMNTEAFFGQGTRLTVV.

V usage is TRBV15 and J usage is TRBJ2-1, with 7 positions matching TRBD2. V gave up 5 bases and J gave up 7 bases; unmatched junction bases: 14. There are 16 residues in the CDR3. CDR1 and CDR2 from the germline V gene are LNHNV and YYDKDF (reference sequence). The chain's CDR3 is CATSDRPAGFLNEQFF. In DNA, the CDR3 is TGTGCCACCAGCGATAGGCCAGCGGGGTTTTTGAATGAGCAGTTCTTC.

The chain is built from TRBV27 and TRBJ2-1, with TRBD1 matching over 7 bases. The germline CDR1 and CDR2 sequences are MNHEY and SMNVEV (reference sequence). Losses at the gene ends were 2 bases for V and 8 bases for J; bases not matched to a gene: 6. The CDR3 is 14 residues long. This CDR3 reads CASSLRDRAHEQFF. In DNA, the CDR3 is TGTGCCAGCAGTTTAAGAGACAGGGCCCATGAGCAGTTCTTC.

This chain links TRBV6-1 with TRBJ1-3; D is perhaps TRBD1 (5 bases). Germline V lookup: CDR1 MNHNS, CDR2 SASEGT. Trimming stripped 4 bases from V and 2 bases from J, with 12 bases between. This CDR3 spans 15 amino acids. The DNA of the CDR3 is TGTGCCAGCAGTGGACAGTGGGGTACTGGAAACACCATATATTTT. It encodes CASSGQWGTGNTIYF.

The rearrangement uses TRBV15 and TRBJ2-2, with 8 bases identical to TRBD1. CDR1 LNHNV and CDR2 YYDKDF come from the germline V gene (reference sequence). CDR3 length equals 15 residues. Losses at the gene ends were 3 bases for V and 2 bases for J; bases not matched to a gene: 2. CDR3 sequence reads: CATSSQGANTGELFF. CDR3 in DNA: TGTGCCACCAGCAGCCAGGGGGCAAACACCGGGGAGCTGTTTTTT.

The gene calls are TRBV9 and TRBJ2-1; D is perhaps TRBD2 (5 bases). There are 14 residues in the CDR3. The V gene's germline CDR1 is SGDLS and CDR2 YYNGEE. V lost 0 bases and J lost 7, with 11 bases in between. CDR3 sequence: CASSVDGSGNEQFF. As DNA, the CDR3 is TGTGCCAGCAGCGTAGACGGTTCGGGGAATGAGCAGTTCTTC.

J is TRBJ1-2 and V is TRBV10-2; D perhaps matches TRBD1 (5 bases). Germline V lookup: CDR1 WSHSY, CDR2 SAAADI. The CDR3 loop spans 14 amino acids. Trimming took 0 bases from V and 8 from J, leaving 13 bases between them. In DNA form, the CDR3 reads TGCGCCAGCAGTGAGTCGATGACAGCGGGGGGCTACACCTTC. This encodes CASSESMTAGGYTF.

CDR3 in DNA: TGTGCCAGCAGTTTAACACAAAGAACCTACGAGCAGTACTTC. As protein: CASSLTQRTYEQYF. This sequence joins TRBV6-1 and TRBJ2-7; D remains unclear. Germline values: CDR1 MNHNS, CDR2 SASEGT. The CDR3 has 14 amino acids. Trimming stripped 5 bases from V and 2 bases from J, with 13 bases between.

On this clone: At one boundary the junction diverges from the germline segment, which might be a read error. The genes are TRBV27 and TRBJ1-2, with 8 positions matching TRBD1. The CDR3 is 13 residues long. Germline CDR1 reads MNHEY; CDR2 reads SMNVEV (reference sequence). The CDR3 loop reads CASSWPGQGRVHF. In nucleotides, the CDR3 is TGTGCCAGCAGTTGGCCAGGACAGGGACGTGTCCACTTC.

The chain links TRBV5-1 to TRBJ2-7; possible D gene TRBD1, 5 bases. Trimming removed 4 bases from V and 0 bases from J, with 14 bases in between. CDR1 is SGHRS, CDR2 YFSETQ, per germline. This CDR3 comprises 15 residues. CDR3 in DNA: TGCGCCAGCAGCAATAGGGGCGGTAGCTCCTACGAGCAGTACTTC. Amino acid sequence: CASSNRGGSSYEQYF.

V is TRBV6-1 and J is TRBJ1-6, with D possibly being TRBD1 (6 bases). The CDR3 runs to 15 residues. The V and J ends lost 5 bases and 6 bases respectively, with 14 bases between them. Per the germline V gene, CDR1 is MNHNS and CDR2 is SASEGT. CDR3 in amino acids: CASSTRTDSNSPLHF. The DNA of the CDR3 is TGTGCCAGCAGTACTCGGACAGATTCTAATTCACCCCTCCACTTT.

The gene calls are TRBV6-5 and TRBJ2-3, with unresolved D. V lost 4 bases and J lost 0, with 11 bases in between. The CDR3 sequence is 15 residues long. Germline V lookup: CDR1 MNHEY, CDR2 SVGAGI. The CDR3 loop reads CASSLRHGSTDTQYF. CDR3 sequence (DNA): TGTGCCAGCAGTTTACGACATGGAAGCACAGATACGCAGTATTTT.

The chain employs TRBV4-3 and TRBJ2-1, with a tentative D call TRBD2 (6 bases). Trimming removed 0 bases at V and 0 bases at J, with 18 bases between. The length of the CDR3 is 19 residues. The germline V gene encodes CDR1 LGHNA and CDR2 YSLEER. CDR3 DNA sequence: TGCGCCAGCAGCCAAGAAGATGAAACTCGGGAGAGCTCCTACAATGAGCAGTTCTTC. Protein: CASSQEDETRESSYNEQFF.

The chain uses TRBV4-1 and TRBJ1-1; D is perhaps TRBD1 (5 bases). Per the germline V gene, CDR1 is MGHRA and CDR2 is YSYEKL. The CDR3 has 15 amino acids. V was cut by 2 bases and J by 4 bases, with 14 bases left in between. The CDR3 DNA reads TGCGCCAGCAGCCAATGGGGGGACTCGGGCACTGAAGCTTTCTTT. Its protein product is CASSQWGDSGTEAFF.

The chain uses TRBV11-2 and TRBJ1-1; D unresolved. Germline values: CDR1 SGHAT, CDR2 FQNNGV. The CDR3 sequence is 13 residues long. V was trimmed by 3 bases and J by 8 bases, leaving 13 bases between them. The CDR3 sequence is CASSLVEQTEAFF. CDR3 bases: TGTGCCAGCAGCTTGGTCGAACAGACAGAAGCTTTCTTT.

The chain links TRBV29-1 to TRBJ1-2; 7 nucleotides agree with TRBD1. V was clipped by 5 bases and J by 8 bases; unmatched bases: 8. The CDR3 is 12 amino acids. Germline V gives CDR1 SQVTM, CDR2 ANQGSEA. CDR3 region: CSVTKDRAGYTF. DNA for the CDR3: TGCAGCGTTACTAAAGACAGGGCCGGCTACACCTTC.

The rearrangement uses TRBV27 and TRBJ1-1; D remains ambiguous. Germline V gene sequence: CDR1 MNHEY, CDR2 SMNVEV (reference sequence). This CDR3 is 13 amino acids long. V was pared by 1 base and J by 3 bases, with 6 bases between. DNA for the CDR3: TGTGCCAGCAGTTTATGGGAGTACACTGAAGCTTTCTTT. This translates into CASSLWEYTEAFF.

V usage is TRBV5-1 and J usage is TRBJ1-2; unclear D gene. CDR1 and CDR2 from the germline V gene are SGHRS and YFSETQ. The V gene lost 5 bases and the J gene lost 12 bases, with 20 bases spanning the gap. There are 13 residues in the CDR3. The CDR3 coding sequence is TGCGCCAGCAGGGAATCCTTCGACGGCGGGCACACCTTC. Its protein is CASRESFDGGHTF. The entire variable domain, with the rest obtained from reference TRBV5-1 and TRBJ1-2, is as follows: KAGVTQTPRYLIKTRGQQVTLSCSPISGHRSVSWYQQTPGQGLQFLFEYFSETQRNKGNFPGRFSGRQFSNSRSEMNVSTLELGDSALYLCASRESFDGGHTFGSGTRLTVV.

The rearrangement uses TRBV7-8 and TRBJ1-5; D call uncertain. Trimming took 4 bases from V and 3 from J, leaving 22 bases between them. This CDR3 comprises 18 residues. Germline values: CDR1 SGHVS, CDR2 FQNEAQ. DNA for the CDR3: TGTGCCAGCAGCTCCGGGATCACGGGAGGATATTCCAATCAGCCCCAGCATTTT. It translates to CASSSGITGGYSNQPQHF. Full variable domain (rest looked up from reference TRBV7-8 and TRBJ1-5): GAGVSQSPRYKVAKRGQDVALRCDPISGHVSLFWYQQALGQGPEFLTYFQNEAQLDKSGLPSDRFFAERPEGSVSTLKIQRTQQEDSAVYLCASSSGITGGYSNQPQHFGDGTRLSIL.